The 19 T cell receptor beta chains below all came from one sample that was sequenced in a study of memory CD4+ T cells and cytomegalovirus serostatus. The sort gate was single viable CD3+CD4+CD8-CD45RO+ cells for memory CD4+ T cells. Clones were sequenced by immunoSEQ multiplex PCR, and TCRdb holds only the in-frame ones, with some missing. Of 80,000 or so clones listed, roughly three quarters are singletons. Sequencing was carried out using memory CD4+ T cells from blood. These receptors all stem from an adult in good health and CMV-seropositive.

The genes are TRBV18 and TRBJ2-5; 7 positions agree with TRBD1. CDR3 length equals 14 residues. CDR1 KGHSH and CDR2 LQKENI come from the germline V gene. V dropped 6 bases and J dropped 5; count of bases not matched to a gene: 9. Here the CDR3 DNA reads TGTGCCAGCTCTAGACAGGGCTTCGGGGAGACCCAGTACTTC. Translation: CASSRQGFGETQYF.

This chain joins TRBV13 and TRBJ2-1, with 8 bases aligning to TRBD2. This CDR3 contains 16 residues. V was clipped by 6 bases and J by 4 bases; unmatched bases: 11. The germline CDR1 and CDR2 sequences are PRHDT and FYEKMQ (reference sequence). CDR3 region: CASRNTGTRAYNEQFF. CDR3 in DNA: TGTGCCAGCAGAAATACCGGGACTAGGGCTTACAATGAGCAGTTCTTC. The variable domain in full, completed from reference TRBV13 and TRBJ2-1, reads AAGVIQSPRHLIKEKRETATLKCYPIPRHDTVYWYQQGPGQDPQFLISFYEKMQSDKGSIPDRFSAQQFSDYHSELNMSSLELGDSALYFCASRNTGTRAYNEQFFGPGTRLTVL.

V is TRBV5-4 and J is TRBJ1-6; possibly TRBD1 for D (6 bases). The germline gives CDR1 SGHNT, CDR2 YYREEE (reference sequence). There are 16 residues in the CDR3. Trimming shortened V by 3 bases and J by 10 bases, and 20 bases separated the two germline ends. As DNA, the CDR3 is TGTGCCAGCAGCTCGGGGCGGGAGGGGGTAGAGTCACCCCTCCACTTT. Its translation: CASSSGREGVESPLHF.

CDR3 sequence: CASSILDYPDTQYF. DNA of the CDR3: TGTGCCAGTAGTATTCTGGACTACCCAGATACGCAGTATTTT. This chain connects TRBV19 to TRBJ2-3, with D maybe TRBD2 (6 bases). In germline, CDR1 is LNHDA, CDR2 SQIVND (reference sequence). The V gene lost 3 bases and the J gene lost 4 bases, with 11 bases spanning the gap. CDR3 length: 14 residues.

This clone has only one observation. The chain links TRBV7-6 to TRBJ1-6; possible D gene TRBD1, 6 bases. The CDR3 sequence is 16 residues long. Germline lookup yields CDR1 SGHVS and CDR2 FNYEAQ. V was clipped by 1 base and J by 9 bases, with 16 bases between them. In DNA, the CDR3 is TGTGCCAGCAGCTTAGGGGCGGGGGCGTCACGTTCACCCCTCCACTTT. Its translation: CASSLGAGASRSPLHF.

The rearrangement joins TRBV7-6 to TRBJ2-1, with D tentatively TRBD1 or TRBD2 (7 bases each). This CDR3 has 15 amino acids. From germline, CDR1 is SGHVS and CDR2 FNYEAQ. The V end was cut by 5 bases, the J end by 4 bases, with 15 bases between. CDR3: CASSAQGGAYNEQFF. The CDR3 bases are TGTGCCAGCAGCGCCCAGGGGGGGGCATACAATGAGCAGTTCTTC.

V is TRBV19 and J is TRBJ1-2; 9 positions match TRBD1. Germline V CDR1 and CDR2: LNHDA, SQIVND (reference sequence). Trimming took 6 bases from V and 2 from J; bases not matched to a gene: 4. The CDR3 is 14 residues long. CDR3 protein: CASSTGGGNYGYTF. The CDR3 nucleotides read TGTGCCAGTAGCACAGGGGGCGGGAACTATGGCTACACCTTC.

This chain links TRBV7-9 with TRBJ2-2, with TRBD1 as a possible D gene (6 bases). The CDR3 consists of 14 residues. Germline values: CDR1 SEHNR, CDR2 FQNEAQ (reference sequence). Trimming took off 9 bases at V and 1 base at J, with 12 bases between the two ends. The CDR3 bases are TGTGCCAGTACCAACAGGGAGAACACCGGGGAGCTGTTTTTT. This sequence encodes CASTNRENTGELFF.

The chain carries TRBV28 and TRBJ2-1, with D uncertain. The CDR3 extends over 10 amino acids. The germline V and J ends were trimmed by 6 bases and 10 bases, with 7 bases remaining between them. Per germline, CDR1 MDHEN and CDR2 SYDVKM. The DNA of the CDR3 is TGTGCCAGCAGCAGTGGGGAGCAGTTCTTC. Protein product: CASSSGEQFF.

The chain carries TRBV19 and TRBJ1-3, with no clear D. Per the germline V gene, CDR1 is LNHDA and CDR2 is SQIVND (reference sequence). This CDR3 comprises 13 residues. Trimming shortened V by 3 bases and J by 7 bases, and 10 bases separated the two germline ends. CDR3 protein: CASSIGRGNTIYF. The CDR3 bases are TGTGCCAGTAGTATTGGGAGAGGGAACACCATATATTTT.

The chain has TRBV13 and TRBJ2-5; TRBD2 agrees at 9 bases. The germline V gene encodes CDR1 PRHDT and CDR2 FYEKMQ (reference sequence). Trimming at V came to 4 bases and at J to 4 bases, leaving 19 bases not matched to a gene. The CDR3 extends over 19 amino acids. This CDR3 is CASSSGFGGGGAARETQYF. DNA for the CDR3: TGTGCCAGCAGCTCAGGGTTTGGAGGCGGGGGGGCCGCCCGAGAGACCCAGTACTTC.

This chain uses TRBV7-2 with TRBJ2-7; D uncertain. Trimming left V 2 bases short and J 5 bases short, with 10 bases between. CDR1 is SGHTA, CDR2 FQGNSA, per germline. The CDR3 spans 13 residues. CDR3 nucleotides: TGTGCCAGCAGCTTAAATTGGTCGAACGAGCAGTACTTC. It yields the protein CASSLNWSNEQYF.

The chain couples TRBV7-9 to TRBJ1-5; D not resolved. CDR1 SEHNR and CDR2 FQNEAQ come from the germline V gene (reference sequence). The CDR3 has 16 amino acids. V lost 6 bases and J lost 2, with 17 bases in between. CDR3 bases: TGTGCCAGCAGTTTAAGGTCGTCCTTGGGCAATCAGCCCCAGCATTTT. It codes for CASSLRSSLGNQPQHF. Full variable domain (rest looked up from reference TRBV7-9 and TRBJ1-5): DTGVSQNPRHKITKRGQNVTFRCDPISEHNRLYWYRQTLGQGPEFLTYFQNEAQLEKSRLLSDRFSAERPKGSFSTLEIQRTEQGDSAMYLCASSLRSSLGNQPQHFGDGTRLSIL.

J is TRBJ1-5 and V is TRBV19; 7 bases align to TRBD1. Germline V CDR1 and CDR2: LNHDA, SQIVND (reference sequence). The CDR3 is 14 residues long. V dropped 4 bases and J dropped 6; count of bases not matched to a gene: 6. This chain's CDR3 is CASSTRRQGQPQHF. CDR3 sequence (DNA): TGTGCCAGTAGTACGAGGCGACAGGGTCAGCCCCAGCATTTT.

The genes are TRBV30 and TRBJ2-3; 13 bases fit TRBD2. The CDR3 runs to 13 residues. CDR1 is GTSNPN, CDR2 SVGIG, per germline (reference sequence). V lost 5 bases, J lost 4 bases, and 0 bases stayed unmatched. This chain's CDR3 is CAWGTSGADTQYF. The CDR3 coding sequence is TGTGCCTGGGGGACTAGCGGGGCAGATACGCAGTATTTT.

The V call is TRBV28, the J call TRBJ1-2; 9 bases line up with TRBD1. The trim removed 1 base at V and 5 bases at J, leaving 11 bases unmatched. The CDR3 extends over 17 amino acids. Germline V gives CDR1 MDHEN, CDR2 SYDVKM. CDR3 in DNA: TGTGCCAGCAGTTTATACATCGGGACAGGGCGCGAATATGGCTACACCTTC. This codes for CASSLYIGTGREYGYTF.

In this sample, this clone turned up a few times. The V call is TRBV6-5, the J call TRBJ2-2; a possible D gene is TRBD2 (6 bases). Looked up from germline, CDR1 is MNHEY and CDR2 is SVGAGI. Trimming cost V 1 base and J 1 base, with 7 bases left between them. This CDR3 contains 15 residues. This chain's CDR3 is CASSYLGGNTGELFF. As DNA, the CDR3 is TGTGCCAGCAGTTACTTGGGGGGGAACACCGGGGAGCTGTTTTTT.

J is TRBJ2-3 and V is TRBV5-1, with 11 bases fitting TRBD1. The CDR3 has 17 residues. Germline V CDR1 and CDR2: SGHRS, YFSETQ. V gave up 4 bases and J gave up 5 bases; unmatched junction bases: 12. As DNA, the CDR3 is TGCGCCAGCAGCCGAACCGGACAGGGGGCATTAGTAGATACGCAGTATTTT. Its translation: CASSRTGQGALVDTQYF. The whole variable domain, filled in from reference TRBV5-1 and TRBJ2-3, reads KAGVTQTPRYLIKTRGQQVTLSCSPISGHRSVSWYQQTPGQGLQFLFEYFSETQRNKGNFPGRFSGRQFSNSRSEMNVSTLELGDSALYLCASSRTGQGALVDTQYFGPGTRLTVL.

Comment on this clone: The same CDR3 is also encoded by other DNA sequences in this sample. The V and J genes are TRBV7-9 and TRBJ1-1; no reliable D call. CDR1 is SEHNR and CDR2 is FQNEAQ in the germline V gene (reference sequence). V dropped 1 base and J dropped 2 bases, with 5 bases sitting between them. CDR3 length equals 13 residues. CDR3 residues: CASSLEGNTEAFF. For the CDR3, the DNA is TGTGCCAGCAGCTTAGAGGGTAACACTGAAGCTTTCTTT.